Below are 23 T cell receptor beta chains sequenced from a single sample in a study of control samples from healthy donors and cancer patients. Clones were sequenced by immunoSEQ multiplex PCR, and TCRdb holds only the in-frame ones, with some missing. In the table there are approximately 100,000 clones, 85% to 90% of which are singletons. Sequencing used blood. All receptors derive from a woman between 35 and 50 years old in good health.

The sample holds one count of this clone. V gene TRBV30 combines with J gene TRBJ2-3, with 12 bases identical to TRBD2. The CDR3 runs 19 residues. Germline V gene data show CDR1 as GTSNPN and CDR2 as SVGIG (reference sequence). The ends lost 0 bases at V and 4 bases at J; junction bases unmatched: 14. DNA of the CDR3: TGTGCCTGGAGTGTACCTAGCGGGGGGGCGACCGCAGTCCCAGATACGCAGTATTTT. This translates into CAWSVPSGGATAVPDTQYF.

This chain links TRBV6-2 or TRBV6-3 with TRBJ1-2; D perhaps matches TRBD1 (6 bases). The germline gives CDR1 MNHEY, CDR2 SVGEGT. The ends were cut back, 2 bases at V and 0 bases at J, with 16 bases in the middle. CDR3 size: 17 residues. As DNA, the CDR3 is TGTGCCAGCAGTTACGGCCGGGACATAAGAACTAACTATGGCTACACCTTC. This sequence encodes CASSYGRDIRTNYGYTF.

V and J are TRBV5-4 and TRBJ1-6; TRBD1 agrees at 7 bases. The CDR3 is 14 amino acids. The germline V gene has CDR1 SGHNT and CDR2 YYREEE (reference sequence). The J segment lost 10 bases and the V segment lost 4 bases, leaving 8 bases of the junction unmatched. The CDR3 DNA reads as TGTGCCAGCAGCCTGACAGGGCCTGGGTCACCCCTCCACTTT. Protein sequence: CASSLTGPGSPLHF. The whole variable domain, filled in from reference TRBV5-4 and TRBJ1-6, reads ETGVTQSPTHLIKTRGQQVTLRCSSQSGHNTVSWYQQALGQGPQFIFQYYREEENGRGNFPPRFSGLQFPNYSSELNVNALELDDSALYLCASSLTGPGSPLHFGNGTRLTVT.

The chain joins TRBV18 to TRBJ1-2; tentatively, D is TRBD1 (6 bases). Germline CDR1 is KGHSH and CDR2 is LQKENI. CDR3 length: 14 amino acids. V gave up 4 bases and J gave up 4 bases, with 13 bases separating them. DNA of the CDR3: TGTGCCAGCTCACGGGGGGCGCAAAGCTATGGCTACACCTTC. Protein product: CASSRGAQSYGYTF.

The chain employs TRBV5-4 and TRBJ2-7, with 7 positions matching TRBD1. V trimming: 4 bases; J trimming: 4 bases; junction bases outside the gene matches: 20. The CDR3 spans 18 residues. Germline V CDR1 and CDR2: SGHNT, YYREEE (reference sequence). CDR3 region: CASSKRATGDPRGYEQYF. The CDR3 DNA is TGTGCCAGCAGCAAACGTGCTACAGGGGATCCGCGTGGGTACGAGCAGTACTTC.

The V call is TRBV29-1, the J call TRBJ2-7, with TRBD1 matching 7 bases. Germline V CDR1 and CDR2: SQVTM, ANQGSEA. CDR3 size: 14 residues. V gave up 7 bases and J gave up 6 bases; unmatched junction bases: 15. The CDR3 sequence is CSALTGTVLPEQYF. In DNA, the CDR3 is TGCAGCGCCTTAACCGGGACAGTTCTTCCCGAGCAGTACTTC.

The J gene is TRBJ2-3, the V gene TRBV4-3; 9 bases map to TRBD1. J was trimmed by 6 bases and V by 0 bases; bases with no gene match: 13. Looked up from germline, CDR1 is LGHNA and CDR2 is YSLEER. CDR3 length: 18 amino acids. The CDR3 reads CASSQDSSGTGTSDTQYF. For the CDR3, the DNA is TGCGCCAGCAGCCAAGATTCTTCCGGGACAGGGACCTCTGATACGCAGTATTTT.

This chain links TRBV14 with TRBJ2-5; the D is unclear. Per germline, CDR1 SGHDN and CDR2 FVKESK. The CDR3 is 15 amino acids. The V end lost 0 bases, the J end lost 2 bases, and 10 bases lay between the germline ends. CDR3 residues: CASSQERQDQETQYF. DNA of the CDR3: TGTGCCAGCAGCCAAGAGAGGCAGGATCAAGAGACCCAGTACTTC.

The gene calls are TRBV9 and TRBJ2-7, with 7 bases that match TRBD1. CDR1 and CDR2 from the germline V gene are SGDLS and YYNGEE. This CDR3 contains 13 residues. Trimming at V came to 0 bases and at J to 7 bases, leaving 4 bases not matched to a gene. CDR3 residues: CASSVGWTGEQYF. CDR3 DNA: TGTGCCAGCAGCGTAGGTTGGACAGGTGAGCAGTACTTC.

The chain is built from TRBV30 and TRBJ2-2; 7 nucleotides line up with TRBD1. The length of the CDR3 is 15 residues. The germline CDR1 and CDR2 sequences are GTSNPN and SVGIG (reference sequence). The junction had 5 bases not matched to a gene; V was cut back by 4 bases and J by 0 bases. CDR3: CAWKSGQPNTGELFF. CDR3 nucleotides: TGTGCCTGGAAATCGGGACAGCCGAACACCGGGGAGCTGTTTTTT.

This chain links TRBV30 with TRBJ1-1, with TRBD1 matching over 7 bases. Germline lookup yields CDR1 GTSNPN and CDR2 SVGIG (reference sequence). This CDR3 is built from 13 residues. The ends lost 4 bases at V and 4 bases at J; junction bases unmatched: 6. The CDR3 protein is CAWTRQGSTEAFF. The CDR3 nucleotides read TGTGCCTGGACCCGACAGGGATCCACTGAAGCTTTCTTT.

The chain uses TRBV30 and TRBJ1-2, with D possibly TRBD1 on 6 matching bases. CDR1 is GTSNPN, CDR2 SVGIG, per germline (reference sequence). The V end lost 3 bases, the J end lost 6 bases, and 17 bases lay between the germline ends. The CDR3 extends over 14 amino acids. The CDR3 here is CAWRGLGGADGYTF. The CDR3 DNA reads TGTGCCTGGAGAGGCCTGGGGGGCGCGGATGGCTACACCTTC. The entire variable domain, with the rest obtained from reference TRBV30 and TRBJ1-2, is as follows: SQTIHQWPATLVQPVGSPLSLECTVEGTSNPNLYWYRQAAGRGLQLLFYSVGIGQISSEVPQNLSASRPQDRQFILSSKKLLLSDSGFYLCAWRGLGGADGYTFGSGTRLTVV.

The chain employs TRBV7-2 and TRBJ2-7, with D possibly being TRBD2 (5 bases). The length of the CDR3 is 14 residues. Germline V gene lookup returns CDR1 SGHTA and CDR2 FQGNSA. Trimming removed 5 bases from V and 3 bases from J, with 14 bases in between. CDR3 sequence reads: CASSRIGELYEQYF. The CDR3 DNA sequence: TGTGCCAGCAGCCGCATCGGGGAGCTCTACGAGCAGTACTTC.

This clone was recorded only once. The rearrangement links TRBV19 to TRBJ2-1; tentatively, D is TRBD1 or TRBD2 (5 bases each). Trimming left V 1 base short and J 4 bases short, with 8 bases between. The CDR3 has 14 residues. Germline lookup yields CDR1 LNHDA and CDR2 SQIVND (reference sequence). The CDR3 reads CASSIGGTYNEQFF. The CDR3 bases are TGTGCCAGTAGTATAGGGGGGACGTACAATGAGCAGTTCTTC. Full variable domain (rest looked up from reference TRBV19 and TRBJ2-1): DGGITQSPKYLFRKEGQNVTLSCEQNLNHDAMYWYRQDPGQGLRLIYYSQIVNDFQKGDIAEGYSVSREKKESFPLTVTSAQKNPTAFYLCASSIGGTYNEQFFGPGTRLTVL.

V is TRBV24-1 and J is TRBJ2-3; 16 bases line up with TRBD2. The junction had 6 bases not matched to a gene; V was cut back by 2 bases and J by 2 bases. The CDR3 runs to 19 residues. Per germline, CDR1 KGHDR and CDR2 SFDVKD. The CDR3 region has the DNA TGTGCCACCAGTGATTCGGGGACTAGCGGGGGGGCGGTCACAGATACGCAGTATTTT. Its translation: CATSDSGTSGGAVTDTQYF.

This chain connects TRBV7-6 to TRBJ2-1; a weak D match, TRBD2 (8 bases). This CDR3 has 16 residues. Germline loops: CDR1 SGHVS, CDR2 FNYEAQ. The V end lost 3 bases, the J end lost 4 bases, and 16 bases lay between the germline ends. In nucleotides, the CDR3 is TGTGCCAGCAGCTTCACGGGAGGGGGCTCTTACAATGAGCAGTTCTTC. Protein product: CASSFTGGGSYNEQFF.

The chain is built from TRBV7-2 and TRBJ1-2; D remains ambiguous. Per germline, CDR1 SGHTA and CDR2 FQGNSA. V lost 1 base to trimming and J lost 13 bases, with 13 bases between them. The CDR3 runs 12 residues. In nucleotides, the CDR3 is TGTGCCAGCAGCTTAGGTCTATCGGGGTTCACCTTC. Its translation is CASSLGLSGFTF.

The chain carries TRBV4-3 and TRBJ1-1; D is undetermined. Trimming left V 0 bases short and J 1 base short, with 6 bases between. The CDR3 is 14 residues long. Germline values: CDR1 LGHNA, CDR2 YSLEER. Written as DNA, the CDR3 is TGCGCCAGCAGCCAAGATACCCGGAACACTGAAGCTTTCTTT. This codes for CASSQDTRNTEAFF.

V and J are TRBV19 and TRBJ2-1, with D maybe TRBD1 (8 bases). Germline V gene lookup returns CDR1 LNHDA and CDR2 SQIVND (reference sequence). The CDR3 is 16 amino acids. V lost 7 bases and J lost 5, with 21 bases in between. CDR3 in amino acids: CASTSFRGLADNEQFF. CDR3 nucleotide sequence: TGTGCCAGTACCTCCTTCAGGGGGCTAGCGGACAATGAGCAGTTCTTC.

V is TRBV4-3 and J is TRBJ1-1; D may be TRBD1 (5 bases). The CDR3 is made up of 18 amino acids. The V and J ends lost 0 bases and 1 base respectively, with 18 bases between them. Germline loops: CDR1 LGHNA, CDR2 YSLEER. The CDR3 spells CASSQEVLAGRSNTEAFF. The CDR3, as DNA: TGCGCCAGCAGCCAAGAAGTTTTGGCAGGGCGTTCGAACACTGAAGCTTTCTTT.

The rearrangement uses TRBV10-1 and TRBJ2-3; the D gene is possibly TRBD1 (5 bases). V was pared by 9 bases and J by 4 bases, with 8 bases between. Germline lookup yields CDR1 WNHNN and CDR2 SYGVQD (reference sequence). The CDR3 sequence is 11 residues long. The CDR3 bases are TGCGCCAGTCAGGGTGCAGATACGCAGTATTTT. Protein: CASQGADTQYF.

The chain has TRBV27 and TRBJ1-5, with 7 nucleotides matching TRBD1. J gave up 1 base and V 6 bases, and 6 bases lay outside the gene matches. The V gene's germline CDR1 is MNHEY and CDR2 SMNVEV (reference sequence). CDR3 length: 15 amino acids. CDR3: CASSGRGRSNQPQHF. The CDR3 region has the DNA TGTGCCAGCAGCGGGAGGGGGCGAAGCAATCAGCCCCAGCATTTT.

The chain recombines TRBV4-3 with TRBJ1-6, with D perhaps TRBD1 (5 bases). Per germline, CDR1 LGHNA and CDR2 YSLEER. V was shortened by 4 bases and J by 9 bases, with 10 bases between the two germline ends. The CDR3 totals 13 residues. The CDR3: CASSLGGGSPLHF. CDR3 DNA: TGCGCCAGCAGCCTCGGGGGGGGTTCACCCCTCCACTTT.